The sequence of this T cell receptor (beta chain) was determined in a study of cytomegalovirus exposure and HLA in healthy donors (dated by TCRdb to 2017 to 2019). Regarding the research as a whole: An earlier analysis of several hundred of the donors reported 250 to 350 Gb of sequence data and approximately 110 million unique TCR beta sequences from about 179 million T cells. An early release that covered fewer than 800 HLA-typed donors contained approximately 300 gigabases of sequencing data and 85 million to 100 million unique TCR sequences. The genetic ancestry cluster associated with self-reported Caucasian donors included roughly 84% of the roughly 400 genotyped donors. The study aimed to test whether signatures of past pathogen exposure could be identified by cataloging public T cell receptors. Using immunosequencing, the study profiled T cell repertoires from about 620 subjects and related those repertoires to cytomegalovirus serostatus. In addition to the first cohort of around 670 subjects, a separate validation cohort of approximately 120 different subjects was used. To predict cytomegalovirus infection status, the study brought together high-throughput TCR immunosequencing, statistical association of individual TCRs with disease status, and machine learning. A later analysis re-analyzed previously published TCR beta repertoires from roughly 630 donors and added high-resolution HLA genotyping to study TCR occurrence patterns. In the later analysis, no new phenotypic data were used to find candidate immune exposures; instead, reliance was placed on TCR beta sequences and their occurrence across donors. An earlier analysis of around 640 of the donors used high-throughput TCR beta sequencing to judge whether each TCR beta V gene segment behaved as functional or pseudogenic. Donor age, sex, ethnicity and CMV serostatus were compiled together with the repertoire data. A later genetic analysis used genome-wide SNP genotypes for 398 of the 666 donors, treating that subset as a discovery cohort. All discovery cohort repertoires had been generated on a single sequencing platform. HLA typing included class I and class II loci at four-digit resolution. Typing coverage differed by locus: A, B, C, DRB1 and DQB1 were typed in about 620-640 donors, DQA1 in approximately 520, DPA1 in 600 to 610, and DPB1 in 472. Roughly 5 DR-DQ haplotypes were handled as single units for association and clustering because linkage in the cohort was strong. On average, over 200,000 unique TCR beta nucleotide sequences were sequenced per donor among some 420 genotyped donors of the cohort, with 15% to 20% of those sequences being non-productive. Broad study findings and their caveats: Broadly in line with IMGT annotations, most TCR beta V segments showed up in productive rearrangements about 90% or about 30% of the time in an earlier analysis of 587 of the donors. In a later analysis, HLA-associated TCR beta chains were found to be more clonally expanded and to have lower generation probabilities than equally common non-associated chains. Some IMGT-functional V segments, including TRBV6-2 and TRBV6-3, could not be told apart with the 87-base-pair reads, so those segments were excluded. A cluster of highly shared sequence variants was judged likely to be a technical artifact of the sequencing pipeline. Immune exposure information for the cohort was limited to CMV serostatus. In a later analysis, the rate of TCR association differed among HLA loci, with DRB1 alleles having the most associated TCRs and HLA-C alleles having the fewest. The classifier was reported to diagnose cytomegalovirus status with high specificity and sensitivity in both the original and validation cohorts. In vitro tests confirmed that a few of the cytomegalovirus-associated TCR beta chains recognize cytomegalovirus antigens. A later analysis associated approximately 17,000 TCR beta sequences with specific HLA alleles at a false discovery rate of 0.05. Only TCR beta chains were sequenced in this cohort, and the absence of alpha or paired-chain data limited detectable features. A later genetic analysis reported fewer N-insertions in productive TCRs among donors in an Asian-associated ancestry cluster than the 666-donor mean. The study listed 164 TCR beta chains as associated with cytomegalovirus. A later analysis reported that several top co-occurrence clusters appeared linked to parvovirus B19, influenza, CMV and Epstein-Barr virus. Sequencing depth was assumed to be roughly uniform across donors in the presence/absence analyses, though that assumption may not hold. Because some donors lacked HLA typing at each locus, the association tests relied only on the typed subset. According to the authors, the approach could potentially be generalized to other disease states and immunological phenotypes. Most TCR sequences were seen in very few donors, while some public TCRs were found in many individuals. When HLA alleles, especially DR and DQ, strongly co-occurred, TCR associations were difficult to assign to individual alleles. Over 15 rarely observed V segments, including chromosome 9 orphons, were excluded from the earlier analysis of some 590 of the donors because counts were too low. A later analysis found that most CMV-associated TCR beta chains appeared HLA-restricted, with HLA associations seemingly driven largely by CMV exposure. A further reported finding was that TCR beta sequences accurately predicted the HLA-A and HLA-B alleles for most subjects in the first cohort. In a later genetic analysis, a missense DCLRE1C variant was associated with V-gene and J-gene trimming of TCR beta chains, and the association was replicated in an independent cohort. Linkage disequilibrium might explain the correlated functional status among segregating V segments, but an unknown experimental factor could not be ruled out.

In total, just over 650 healthy bone marrow donors made up the cohort. All cohort members were sampled while nominally healthy, although unrecorded immune exposures were likely present. The donor tested CMV seronegative, placing the donor among the 352 seronegative members of the cohort. A peripheral blood sample was collected from each donor, and TCR beta sequencing was performed on peripheral blood mononuclear cells. The Qiagen DNeasy Blood Extraction Kit was used to extract genomic DNA from the blood cell samples. The CDR3 numbers 15 residues from cysteine through phenylalanine. Here the CDR3 DNA is all that survives: 45 bases in frame from base 1. Libraries came from the immunoSEQ multiplex PCR assay. For the multiplex PCR, a mixture combining 60 forward primers for TCR Vbeta segments and 13 reverse primers for TCR Jbeta segments was used. A multiplex PCR assay on genomic DNA amplified the CDR3 region of rearranged TCR beta genes. Amplified TCR beta libraries were sequenced as 87-base-pair reads on the Illumina HiSeq System. Per the source publication's procedure: A later analysis tallied 80 million to 95 million unique TCR beta chains across the 640 or so repertoires, and around 10 million of those chains were shared by two or more donors. Raw reads were error-corrected and collapsed into unique sequences by a nearest-neighbor algorithm in which closely related sequences were merged to remove PCR and sequencing errors. To assign V, D and J gene segments, CDR3 sequences were aligned to IMGT reference sequences. Each retained sequence needed at least a six-nucleotide match to both a V gene segment and a J gene segment. A rearrangement was called productive if the CDR3 had no stop codons and remained in frame with V and J, and every other rearrangement was called non-productive. Following IMGT convention, CDR3 was defined as the stretch from the second conserved V-encoded cysteine up to the conserved J-encoded phenylalanine. The earlier analysis of about 570 of the donors excluded any sequence lacking an unambiguous match to a single V gene segment. In an earlier analysis of roughly 600 of the donors, a V segment was called functional when productive rearrangements were above 56.7%, and segregating when the standard deviation between donors exceeded 5%. To diagnose cytomegalovirus status from the catalog of TCR beta chain sequences, a statistical classification framework was built. V and J gene assignment, in a later analysis, came from comparing TCR nucleotide sequences with IMGT/GENE-DB human TR gene sequences. The TCRdist pipeline was used in a later analysis to assign CDR3 sequences and most-parsimonious VDJ recombination scenarios. In a later analysis, every TCR beta chain was defined by the combination of its CDR3 amino acid sequence and its V-gene family, and reads without a unique V-gene family were dropped. To address suspected cross-contamination and a sequencing artifact, a later analysis removed a few hundred highly shared, low-generation-probability nucleotide sequences. In a later analysis, a clonal expansion index for each public chain was calculated from normalized within-repertoire ranks of inferred template counts. Generation probabilities in a later analysis came from a VDJ recombination model fitted to out-of-frame rearrangements, and those results were checked against IGoR. Hypergeometric tests were used in a later analysis to score TCR-TCR, TCR-HLA and TCR-CMV co-occurrence, with a repertoire-size bias correction applied to the TCR pairs. To estimate false discovery rates, a later analysis permuted the HLA or CMV assignments 20 times. A later analysis grouped co-occurring TCRs with DBSCAN, adding TCRdist sequence similarity when clustering within HLA-allele-positive subsets. Repertoires with fewer than 30,000 or more than 120,000 public chains were left out of co-occurrence clustering, as were five repertoires with anomalous nucleotide sharing. TCRdb mirrors the immuneACCESS table, restricted to in-frame sequences. Some clones are absent from its copies; in checked studies, under half trace to an unresolved V gene, and the reason for the others is unknown. V, J and clone size reflect that table, while D and trimming were determined from the DNA. For this sample the table gives about 200,000 clones, of which about four fifths were detected only once. Jointly, the top ten make up about 0.094% of the sample.

As for this clone: Its target antigen remains unknown. No base quality information exists; no much larger clone differs at one position.

The sequence is built from TRBV12-1 and TRBJ2-5; the table calls TRBD1, which could not be checked here. TRBV12-1 is marked as a pseudogene. The sequencing sample was made of PBMCs. This sequence was found in a boy between 2 and 10 years old in good health and CMV-seronegative. This receptor carries the CDR3 CASSFARQGQETQYF. The nucleotide sequence reads as follows: TGTGCCAGCAGCTTTGCGAGGCAGGGTCAGGAGACCCAGTACTTC.